A single T cell receptor (beta chain) is shown here with its context. Its target is unknown. The germline V gene encodes CDR1 LNHDA and CDR2 SQIVND (reference sequence). V was pared by 5 bases and J by 7 bases, with 4 bases of the junction left unmatched. This CDR3 region has 13 residues. These data are taken from a study of shared clonotypes between healthy human individuals. Study-level points and caveats: Sampling covered blood only; tissue repertoires likely differ.

Clones were read by immunoSEQ multiplex PCR, and TCRdb kept only the in-frame ones, dropping some. The table has millions of clones, just over 90% seen once. The source is a man aged 18 to 30 in good health. V gene TRBV19 combines with J gene TRBJ1-5; 8 nucleotides align to TRBD1. The sequenced sample was naive CD4+ T cells sorted from blood. Sample subset: CD45RA+ positively selected. CDR3 bases: TGTGCCAGTAGTCCGACAGGGGTGCAGCCCCAGCATTTT. Its translation is CASSPTGVQPQHF.